Listed here are 12 T cell receptor beta chains from one sample, sequenced in a study of shared clonotypes between healthy human individuals. Using immunoSEQ multiplex PCR, the repertoire was profiled, and TCRdb retains in-frame clones only, with some absent. The sample lists about 1 million clones, about 75% seen once, with about 1.5% in the top ten. Specimen: memory CD4+ T cells sorted from blood. Subset reported: CD45RA-negative fraction. These receptors originate from a man between 18 and 35 years old in good health.

The chain joins TRBV5-1 to TRBJ1-6; 9 bases are shared with TRBD1. The V segment lost 4 bases and the J segment 9 bases; nucleotides outside the gene matches: 8. The V gene's germline CDR1 is SGHRS and CDR2 YFSETQ. The CDR3 sequence is 15 residues long. DNA for the CDR3: TGCGCCAGCAGCCGGAGACAGGGGGAAGGTTCACCCCTCCACTTT. Its protein product is CASSRRQGEGSPLHF.

There are a few counts of this clone. V is TRBV6-1 and J is TRBJ2-2; TRBD2 aligns across 7 bases. CDR3 size: 13 residues. V shed 9 bases and J 5 bases; nucleotides not matched to a gene: 6. Germline CDR1 and CDR2: MNHNS and SASEGT. In DNA form, the CDR3 reads TGTGCCAGGACGGGGGGAGGGACCGGGGAGCTGTTTTTT. It encodes CARTGGGTGELFF.

This chain uses TRBV5-1 with TRBJ1-4; 10 nucleotides align to TRBD1. Germline V gives CDR1 SGHRS, CDR2 YFSETQ. The trim removed 0 bases at V and 3 bases at J, leaving 2 bases unmatched. This CDR3 contains 16 residues. The CDR3 is CASSLGDRGSNEKLFF. The CDR3 nucleotides are TGCGCCAGCAGCTTGGGGGACAGGGGATCTAATGAAAAACTGTTTTTT.

As for this clone: Distinct nucleotide sequences in the sample also encode this CDR3. This rearrangement joins TRBV7-2 to TRBJ2-5; a possible D gene is TRBD2 (5 bases). V lost 3 bases to trimming and J lost 3 bases, with 8 bases between them. The CDR3 extends over 13 amino acids. In germline, CDR1 is SGHTA, CDR2 FQGNSA. CDR3 nucleotide sequence: TGTGCCAGCAGCTTGGAGAGGGAAGAGACCCAGTACTTC. Its translation is CASSLEREETQYF.

This chain uses TRBV5-1 with TRBJ2-5; 11 bases are a match to TRBD2. J was trimmed by 3 bases and V by 4 bases; bases with no gene match: 8. CDR3 length equals 16 residues. The V gene's germline CDR1 is SGHRS and CDR2 YFSETQ. The CDR3 protein is CASSPSVGLAEETQYF. In DNA, the CDR3 is TGCGCCAGCAGCCCGAGTGTGGGACTAGCGGAAGAGACCCAGTACTTC.

This clone was recorded once. J is TRBJ2-2 and V is TRBV5-1, with D hard to call. The germline V gene encodes CDR1 SGHRS and CDR2 YFSETQ. Trimming pared 4 bases from V and 2 bases from J, leaving 18 bases between. This CDR3 is built from 17 residues. CDR3 protein: CASSPQKTSENTGELFF. The CDR3 nucleotides read TGCGCCAGCAGCCCCCAGAAAACCAGCGAAAACACCGGGGAGCTGTTTTTT.

The chain couples TRBV7-3 to TRBJ2-1, with D perhaps matching TRBD1 or TRBD2 (5 bases each). CDR1 and CDR2 from the germline V gene are SGHTA and FQGTGA. Trimming shortened V by 1 base and J by 6 bases, and 13 bases separated the two germline ends. The CDR3 is made up of 15 amino acids. CDR3 bases: TGTGCCAGCAGCTTAAGGGGGATAAGTGGCAATGAGCAGTTCTTC. Translated: CASSLRGISGNEQFF.

This chain connects TRBV7-9 to TRBJ1-2; D call uncertain. Per germline, CDR1 SEHNR and CDR2 FQNEAQ (reference sequence). The CDR3 is 14 residues long. V dropped 1 base and J dropped 6 bases, with 12 bases sitting between them. The CDR3 is CASSLDGGTNGYTF. The CDR3 DNA reads as TGTGCCAGCAGCTTAGATGGAGGTACAAATGGCTACACCTTC.

This clone was seen only a few times. This sequence joins TRBV5-6 and TRBJ1-3; 10 bases match TRBD1. This CDR3 comprises 15 residues. Unmatched junction bases numbered 6, after V lost 4 bases and J lost 5 bases. Germline lookup yields CDR1 SGHDT and CDR2 YYEEEE. The CDR3 DNA is TGTGCCAGCAGCCCCTGGACAGGGGGGAGAAACACCATATATTTT. This sequence encodes CASSPWTGGRNTIYF. Full variable domain (missing parts from reference TRBV5-6 and TRBJ1-3): DAGVTQSPTHLIKTRGQQVTLRCSPKSGHDTVSWYQQALGQGPQFIFQYYEEEERQRGNFPDRFSGHQFPNYSSELNVNALLLGDSALYLCASSPWTGGRNTIYFGEGSWLTVV.

The chain is built from TRBV6-5 and TRBJ1-4; D not certain. Germline V gives CDR1 MNHEY, CDR2 SVGAGI. The V gene lost 11 bases and the J gene lost 3 bases, with 10 bases spanning the gap. This CDR3 spans 12 amino acids. The CDR3 DNA sequence: TGTGCCGGGCGGAGGGCTAATGAAAAACTGTTTTTT. Amino acid sequence: CAGRRANEKLFF.

This chain joins TRBV30 and TRBJ2-7, with D perhaps given as TRBD1 or TRBD2 (6 bases each). Trimming took off 2 bases at V and 0 bases at J, with 11 bases between the two ends. CDR3 length equals 14 residues. Germline CDR1 is GTSNPN and CDR2 is SVGIG (reference sequence). CDR3: CAWSNRGASYEQYF. CDR3 bases: TGTGCCTGGAGTAATAGGGGGGCCTCCTACGAGCAGTACTTC.

In this sample, this clone turned up once. This chain links TRBV21-1 with TRBJ2-6; TRBD1 is the table's D call and was not checked against the DNA. TRBV21-1 constitutes a pseudogene. The length of the CDR3 is 18 residues. The CDR3 reads CASSPGPGGAKGANVLTF. DNA of the CDR3: TGTGCCAGCAGCCCGGGTCCAGGGGGCGCGAAAGGGGCCAACGTCCTGACTTTC.